The 31 T cell receptor beta chains below all came from one sample that was sequenced in a study of T cell responses to AZD1222 COVID-19 vaccine. Profiling relied on immunoSEQ multiplex PCR, and the TCRdb table lists in-frame clones only, not all of them. The profile shows around 100,000 clones, just under 90% of them singletons. This material consisted of peripheral blood, taken on day 0 of AZD1222 vaccination. The receptors were gathered from an adult in good health.

The chain uses TRBV6-5 and TRBJ1-2, with D possibly being TRBD1 (6 bases). CDR1 and CDR2 (germline): MNHEY, SVGAGI. Trimming stripped 6 bases from V and 8 bases from J, with 19 bases between. The CDR3 totals 14 residues. Here the CDR3 reads CASRSTGNRWGYTF. The CDR3 bases are TGTGCCAGCAGATCCACAGGGAACAGGTGGGGCTACACCTTC.

The V and J genes are TRBV5-5 and TRBJ1-5, with 11 nucleotides matching TRBD1. The V gene's germline CDR1 is SGHKS and CDR2 YYEKEE (reference sequence). J was trimmed by 2 bases and V by 3 bases; bases with no gene match: 4. The length of the CDR3 is 16 residues. CDR3 sequence reads: CASSWRTGGGNQPQHF. The DNA for the CDR3 is TGTGCCAGCAGCTGGAGGACAGGGGGCGGCAATCAGCCCCAGCATTTT.

The chain uses TRBV12-3 or TRBV12-4 and TRBJ2-1, with a weak D call TRBD2 (6 bases). CDR3 length equals 13 residues. Trimming removed 8 bases at V and 9 bases at J, with 17 bases between. The CDR3 DNA reads as TGTGCCAGCGGCCCCCGGGGGATTAGTGAGCAGTTCTTC. Translated: CASGPRGISEQFF.

The chain couples TRBV11-2 to TRBJ1-2; D may be TRBD1 (6 bases). Trimming took 1 base from V and 6 from J, leaving 12 bases between them. The CDR3 covers 14 residues. Per germline, CDR1 SGHAT and CDR2 FQNNGV. The CDR3: CASSLVTGLDGYTF. Written as DNA, the CDR3 is TGTGCCAGCAGCTTAGTAACAGGGCTCGATGGCTACACCTTC.

The rearrangement joins TRBV29-1 to TRBJ2-2; the D is unclear. The V gene's germline CDR1 is SQVTM and CDR2 ANQGSEA. V shed 5 bases and J shed 5 bases, with 24 bases lying between them. The CDR3 is 17 residues long. In DNA, the CDR3 is TGCAGCGTTTCAAGAAGAGACCCGACCGCTGGTACCGGGGAGCTGTTTTTT. It yields the protein CSVSRRDPTAGTGELFF.

The chain recombines TRBV11-3 with TRBJ1-1, with D perhaps matching TRBD1 (5 bases). V lost 3 bases, J lost 1 base, and 9 bases lay in between. CDR3 size: 14 residues. Germline values: CDR1 SGHNT, CDR2 YENEEA. The CDR3 bases are TGTGCCAGCAGCTTCGGGGCGGCGAACACTGAAGCTTTCTTT. As protein: CASSFGAANTEAFF.

The gene calls are TRBV5-1 and TRBJ2-7; 12 bases line up with TRBD2. This CDR3 comprises 16 residues. Germline CDR1 reads SGHRS; CDR2 reads YFSETQ. Trimming cost V 4 bases and J 5 bases; bases outside gene matches: 10. For the CDR3, the DNA is TGCGCCAGCAGCGCCGCTAGCGGGAGGGCCAATAACGAGCAGTACTTC. Translation: CASSAASGRANNEQYF.

The rearrangement joins TRBV7-9 to TRBJ1-6, with 7 bases matching TRBD1. The CDR3 is made up of 15 amino acids. The V and J ends lost 7 bases and 5 bases, in that order; junction bases with no gene match: 8. Germline V lookup: CDR1 SEHNR, CDR2 FQNEAQ (reference sequence). The CDR3 DNA follows: TGTGCCAGCACCTTCAGGGACAGCGATAATTCACCCCTCCACTTT. The encoded protein is CASTFRDSDNSPLHF.

Details on this clone: Other nucleotide sequences from this sample produce the same CDR3. The rearrangement joins TRBV7-2 to TRBJ2-3; 7 bases line up with TRBD2. This CDR3 contains 15 residues. Germline CDR1 is SGHTA and CDR2 is FQGNSA. The V and J ends lost 3 bases and 2 bases, in that order; junction bases with no gene match: 5. The CDR3 loop is CASSLGLAVTDTQYF. DNA of the CDR3: TGTGCCAGCAGCTTGGGCCTAGCGGTCACAGATACGCAGTATTTT. Full variable domain (outside the CDR3, taken from reference TRBV7-2 and TRBJ2-3): GAGVSQSPSNKVTEKGKDVELRCDPISGHTALYWYRQSLGQGLEFLIYFQGNSAPDKSGLPSDRFSAERTGGSVSTLTIQRTQQEDSAVYLCASSLGLAVTDTQYFGPGTRLTVL.

The chain couples TRBV18 to TRBJ2-3; 8 nucleotides match TRBD2. CDR1 and CDR2 (germline): KGHSH, LQKENI. J lost 0 bases, V lost 0 bases, and 2 bases had no gene match. The CDR3 has 16 amino acids. The CDR3 DNA reads TGTGCCAGCTCACCACCGGGCGGGAGGAGCACAGATACGCAGTATTTT. Translating it yields CASSPPGGRSTDTQYF.

This chain uses TRBV9 with TRBJ2-7, with TRBD2 matching over 8 bases. This CDR3 spans 13 amino acids. J was trimmed by 7 bases and V by 4 bases; bases with no gene match: 7. The germline V gene encodes CDR1 SGDLS and CDR2 YYNGEE. As DNA, the CDR3 is TGTGCCAGCAGCCCCCCTCGGGGGGGTGAGCAGTACTTC. Translating it yields CASSPPRGGEQYF.

The V call is TRBV5-1, the J call TRBJ2-7; possible D gene TRBD1, 6 bases. Germline V lookup: CDR1 SGHRS, CDR2 YFSETQ. Trimming removed 0 bases at V and 3 bases at J, with 7 bases between. The CDR3 extends over 13 amino acids. The CDR3, as DNA: TGCGCCAGCAGCTTGGCACAGGGCTACGAGCAGTACTTC. Translated, it gives CASSLAQGYEQYF. Full variable domain (outside the CDR3, taken from reference TRBV5-1 and TRBJ2-7): KAGVTQTPRYLIKTRGQQVTLSCSPISGHRSVSWYQQTPGQGLQFLFEYFSETQRNKGNFPGRFSGRQFSNSRSEMNVSTLELGDSALYLCASSLAQGYEQYFGPGTRLTVT.

The chain employs TRBV9 and TRBJ2-2; TRBD1 aligns across 9 bases. Germline V gene sequence: CDR1 SGDLS, CDR2 YYNGEE. This CDR3 is built from 15 residues. Trimming at V came to 4 bases and at J to 5 bases, leaving 6 bases not matched to a gene. The CDR3 region has the DNA TGTGCCAGCAGCAAGGACAGGGGACGTACCGGGGAGCTGTTTTTT. Encoded protein: CASSKDRGRTGELFF.

DNA for the CDR3: TGTGCCAGCAGTTATCAGGGGTCGGGGGCTGAAGCTTTCTTT. Protein product: CASSYQGSGAEAFF. This chain links TRBV6-5 with TRBJ1-1; TRBD1 might be the D (6 bases). Trimming removed 3 bases from V and 6 bases from J, with 14 bases in between. This CDR3 is 14 amino acids long. Germline V gives CDR1 MNHEY, CDR2 SVGAGI.

The V call is TRBV18, the J call TRBJ1-4; D is perhaps TRBD1 (6 bases). The CDR3 extends over 18 amino acids. Per germline, CDR1 KGHSH and CDR2 LQKENI. V shed 3 bases and J shed 0 bases, with 17 bases lying between them. The CDR3: CASSPIQGRSATNEKLFF. The CDR3 bases are TGTGCCAGCTCACCCATACAGGGCCGGAGCGCAACTAATGAAAAACTGTTTTTT.

V usage is TRBV2 and J usage is TRBJ1-3; 7 nucleotides align to TRBD1. The J segment lost 3 bases and the V segment lost 6 bases, leaving 5 bases of the junction unmatched. This CDR3 is 14 amino acids long. Germline V gene sequence: CDR1 SNHLY, CDR2 FYNNEI. CDR3 sequence: CASSVTGIGNTIYF. The CDR3 DNA reads as TGTGCCAGCAGCGTGACAGGGATTGGAAACACCATATATTTT.

This sequence joins TRBV3-1 (or the pseudogene TRBV3-2) and TRBJ1-4; D unclear. This CDR3 has 16 amino acids. Germline CDR1 LGHDT, CDR2 YNNKEL (reference sequence). Trimming took off 1 base at V and 11 bases at J, with 20 bases between the two ends. Here the CDR3 reads CASSQVRVQIAGKLFF. CDR3 nucleotides: TGTGCCAGCAGCCAAGTGAGGGTGCAAATAGCAGGCAAACTGTTTTTT.

The chain joins TRBV5-4 to TRBJ1-6, with D unclear. This CDR3 has 17 amino acids. V dropped 1 base and J dropped 5 bases, with 16 bases sitting between them. Germline V gene lookup returns CDR1 SGHNT and CDR2 YYREEE (reference sequence). CDR3 nucleotides: TGTGCCAGCAGCTTGAGTCTGTCGGGGAGTAATAATTCACCCCTCCACTTT. Protein sequence: CASSLSLSGSNNSPLHF.

The chain combines TRBV6-5 with TRBJ2-7, with 11 nucleotides matching TRBD2. Germline V gives CDR1 MNHEY, CDR2 SVGAGI. The length of the CDR3 is 15 residues. The V segment lost 8 bases and the J segment 3 bases; nucleotides outside the gene matches: 9. CDR3 in DNA: TGTGCCAGCCGCCCAGGGACTAGCGGAGACTACGAGCAGTACTTC. It translates to CASRPGTSGDYEQYF.

The genes are TRBV18 and TRBJ2-7; TRBD1 is a possible D gene (6 bases). The germline gives CDR1 KGHSH, CDR2 LQKENI. V was trimmed by 3 bases and J by 2 bases, leaving 11 bases between them. The CDR3 has 14 amino acids. CDR3 amino acids: CASSPRTDPYEQYF. Here the CDR3 DNA reads TGTGCCAGCTCACCTAGGACAGATCCCTACGAGCAGTACTTC.

The chain has TRBV7-2 and TRBJ1-2; 7 bases fit TRBD1. The V segment lost 6 bases and the J segment 0 bases; nucleotides outside the gene matches: 7. The CDR3 runs 15 residues. From germline, CDR1 is SGHTA and CDR2 FQGNSA. CDR3 coding DNA: TGTGCCAGCAGAGAGACAGGGACCACTAACTATGGCTACACCTTC. It is translated as CASRETGTTNYGYTF.

The V call is TRBV7-8, the J call TRBJ2-1, with 8 bases aligning to TRBD2. Germline-derived CDR1 and CDR2 are SGHVS and FQNEAQ. J lost 4 bases, V lost 5 bases, and 13 bases had no gene match. The CDR3 runs 17 residues. The CDR3 coding sequence is TGTGCCAGCAGCCCCGTCGCGGGTAGCGGGATTTACAATGAGCAGTTCTTC. This translates into CASSPVAGSGIYNEQFF.

V gene TRBV6-5 combines with J gene TRBJ2-5; maybe TRBD1 (6 bases). V lost 8 bases and J lost 2, with 15 bases in between. There are 14 residues in the CDR3. Germline V gene data show CDR1 as MNHEY and CDR2 as SVGAGI. DNA of the CDR3: TGTGCCAGCGCGGAGCCAGGGGATCAAGAGACCCAGTACTTC. It is translated as CASAEPGDQETQYF.

The V and J genes are TRBV6-5 and TRBJ1-3; tentative D call: TRBD1 (6 bases). The germline V gene has CDR1 MNHEY and CDR2 SVGAGI. The V gene lost 5 bases and the J gene lost 1 base, with 9 bases spanning the gap. CDR3 length: 14 amino acids. The CDR3 DNA follows: TGTGCCAGCAGTCGAGGGACATCTGGAAACACCATATATTTT. This encodes CASSRGTSGNTIYF.

The chain has TRBV4-1 and TRBJ1-2; 7 nucleotides align to TRBD1. The ends lost 0 bases at V and 4 bases at J; junction bases unmatched: 11. Looked up from germline, CDR1 is MGHRA and CDR2 is YSYEKL. The CDR3 loop spans 17 amino acids. CDR3 nucleotides: TGCGCCAGCAGCCAAGATATGGGTACAGGGGTAAGCTATGGCTACACCTTC. As protein: CASSQDMGTGVSYGYTF.

The rearrangement uses TRBV6-5 and TRBJ2-6; possible D gene TRBD1, 5 bases. The ends were cut back, 6 bases at V and 2 bases at J, with 11 bases in the middle. The CDR3 has 15 amino acids. In germline, CDR1 is MNHEY, CDR2 SVGAGI. The CDR3 DNA reads as TGTGCCAGCAGCGGTTCAGGGACTGGGGCCAACGTCCTGACTTTC. Protein sequence: CASSGSGTGANVLTF.

This clone has a handful of counts. This rearrangement joins TRBV19 to TRBJ2-7; D is uncertain. This CDR3 spans 15 amino acids. Germline CDR1 reads LNHDA; CDR2 reads SQIVND (reference sequence). Trimming left V 6 bases short and J 0 bases short, with 15 bases between. CDR3 sequence: CASSLSSSNSYEQYF. CDR3 nucleotide sequence: TGTGCCAGTAGCCTCTCCTCGTCCAACTCCTACGAGCAGTACTTC.

V and J are TRBV11-3 and TRBJ2-3, with 7 bases matching TRBD1. Germline V lookup: CDR1 SGHNT, CDR2 YENEEA. The V and J ends lost 1 base and 6 bases, in that order; junction bases with no gene match: 10. The CDR3 loop spans 16 amino acids. The CDR3 DNA reads as TGTGCCAGCAGCTTAGGGGACAGAGTAGCAGAGGATACGCAGTATTTT. It specifies CASSLGDRVAEDTQYF.

This chain connects TRBV25-1 to TRBJ2-7, with D hard to call. CDR1 MGHDK and CDR2 SYGVNS come from the germline V gene. V was shortened by 2 bases and J by 0 bases, with 11 bases between the two germline ends. CDR3 size: 15 residues. The CDR3 region is CASSEPGTASYEQYF. Written as DNA, the CDR3 is TGTGCCAGCAGTGAACCCGGAACAGCCTCCTACGAGCAGTACTTC.

The chain links TRBV7-3 to TRBJ1-1, with TRBD1 matching 8 bases. The junction had 6 bases not matched to a gene; V was cut back by 6 bases and J by 0 bases. CDR1 is SGHTA, CDR2 FQGTGA, per germline. The CDR3 has 15 amino acids. The CDR3 nucleotides are TGTGCCAGCAGACCCGGACAGGGACTGAACACTGAAGCTTTCTTT. Protein sequence: CASRPGQGLNTEAFF. Full variable domain (remainder filled in from reference TRBV7-3 and TRBJ1-1): GAGVSQTPSNKVTEKGKYVELRCDPISGHTALYWYRQSLGQGPEFLIYFQGTGAADDSGLPNDRFFAVRPEGSVSTLKIQRTERGDSAVYLCASRPGQGLNTEAFFGQGTRLTVV.

This chain connects TRBV7-3 to TRBJ2-7; D possibly uses TRBD1 or TRBD2 (5 bases each). This CDR3 contains 13 residues. Germline CDR1 is SGHTA and CDR2 is FQGTGA. The germline V and J ends were trimmed by 1 base and 8 bases, with 12 bases remaining between them. The CDR3 DNA sequence: TGTGCCAGCAGCTTAAGACAGAGGGATCAGCAGTACTTC. This codes for CASSLRQRDQQYF.